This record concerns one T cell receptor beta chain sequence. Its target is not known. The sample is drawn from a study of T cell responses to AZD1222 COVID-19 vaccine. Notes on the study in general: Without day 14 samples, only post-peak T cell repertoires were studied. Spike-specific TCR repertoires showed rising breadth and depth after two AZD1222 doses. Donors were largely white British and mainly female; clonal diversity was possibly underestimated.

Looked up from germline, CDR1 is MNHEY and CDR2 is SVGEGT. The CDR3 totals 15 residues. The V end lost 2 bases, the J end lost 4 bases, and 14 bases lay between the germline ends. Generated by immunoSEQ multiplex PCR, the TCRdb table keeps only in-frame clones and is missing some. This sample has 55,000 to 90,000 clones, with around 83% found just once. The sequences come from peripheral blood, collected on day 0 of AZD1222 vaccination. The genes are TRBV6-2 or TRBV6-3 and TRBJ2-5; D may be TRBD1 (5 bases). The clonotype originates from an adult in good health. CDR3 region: CASSYGPGMGETQYF. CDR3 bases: TGTGCCAGCAGTTACGGTCCAGGGATGGGAGAGACCCAGTACTTC.